The T cell receptor beta chain described here comes from a study of Ad26.COV2.S vaccination and SARS-CoV-2 variants. General observations from the study: Vaccinees showed greater spike-specific TCR breadth than placebo recipients. Considerable breadth of spike-specific CD8+ and CD4+ T cell responses has reportedly been documented following vaccination. Vaccine and placebo recipients had comparable breadth of non-spike TCRs. The TCR-based breadth and depth measures might underestimate overall T cell responses.

Notes on this clone: Its target is not known.

Here immunoSEQ multiplex PCR was the method, and the copy in TCRdb shows in-frame clones only, minus some. Of roughly 300,000 clones in the sample, about 87% are singletons; the top ten hold around 5.8%. The treatment here: 19 received Ad26.COV2.S at low or high dose, single or two shots; about five received placebo; per-sample allocation not given. On day 63 after the first injection, vaccine and placebo recipients gave samples. CDR3 size: 14 residues. Germline CDR1 and CDR2: MDHEN and SYDVKM. With 7 bases removed from V and 4 bases from J, the gap between germline ends came to 16 bases. The chain joins TRBV28 to TRBJ1-1, with a possible D match to TRBD1 (5 bases). The sequence came from a person aged 18-65 years who received the Ad26.COV2.S COVID-19 vaccine or a placebo. Here the sequenced sample was peripheral blood, taken in a trial of Ad26.COV2.S vaccine versus placebo. CDR3 DNA sequence: TGTGCCAGCAACGGCGGATCCGGGGGCACTGAAGCTTTCTTT. It specifies CASNGGSGGTEAFF.